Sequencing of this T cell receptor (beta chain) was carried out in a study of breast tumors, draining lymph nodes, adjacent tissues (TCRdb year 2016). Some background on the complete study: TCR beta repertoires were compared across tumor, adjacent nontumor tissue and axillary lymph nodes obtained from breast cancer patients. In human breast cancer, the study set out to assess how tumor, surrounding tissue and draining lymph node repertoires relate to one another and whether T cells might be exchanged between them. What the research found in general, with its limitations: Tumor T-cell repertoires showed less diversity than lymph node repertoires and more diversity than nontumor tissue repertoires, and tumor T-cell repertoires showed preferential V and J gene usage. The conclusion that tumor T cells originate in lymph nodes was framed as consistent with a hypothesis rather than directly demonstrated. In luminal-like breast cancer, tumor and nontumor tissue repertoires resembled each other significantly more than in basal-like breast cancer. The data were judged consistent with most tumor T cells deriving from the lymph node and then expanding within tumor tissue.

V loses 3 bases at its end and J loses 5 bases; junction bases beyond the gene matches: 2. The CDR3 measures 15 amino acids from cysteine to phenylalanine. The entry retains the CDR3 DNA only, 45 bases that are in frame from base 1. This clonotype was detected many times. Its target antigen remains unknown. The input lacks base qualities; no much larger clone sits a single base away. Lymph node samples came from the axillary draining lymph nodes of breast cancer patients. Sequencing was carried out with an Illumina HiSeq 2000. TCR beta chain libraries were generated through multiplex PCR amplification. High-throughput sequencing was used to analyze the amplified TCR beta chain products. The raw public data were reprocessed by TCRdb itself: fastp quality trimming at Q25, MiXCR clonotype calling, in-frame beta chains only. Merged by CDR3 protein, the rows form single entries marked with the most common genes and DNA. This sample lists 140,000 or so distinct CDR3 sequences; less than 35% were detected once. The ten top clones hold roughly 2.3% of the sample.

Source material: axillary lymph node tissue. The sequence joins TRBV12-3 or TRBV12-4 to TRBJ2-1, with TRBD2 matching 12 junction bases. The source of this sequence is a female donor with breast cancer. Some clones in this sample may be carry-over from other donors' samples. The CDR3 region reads CASSLRTSGDNEQFF. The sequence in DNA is TGTGCCAGCAGTTTGCGGACTAGCGGGGACAATGAGCAGTTCTTC.